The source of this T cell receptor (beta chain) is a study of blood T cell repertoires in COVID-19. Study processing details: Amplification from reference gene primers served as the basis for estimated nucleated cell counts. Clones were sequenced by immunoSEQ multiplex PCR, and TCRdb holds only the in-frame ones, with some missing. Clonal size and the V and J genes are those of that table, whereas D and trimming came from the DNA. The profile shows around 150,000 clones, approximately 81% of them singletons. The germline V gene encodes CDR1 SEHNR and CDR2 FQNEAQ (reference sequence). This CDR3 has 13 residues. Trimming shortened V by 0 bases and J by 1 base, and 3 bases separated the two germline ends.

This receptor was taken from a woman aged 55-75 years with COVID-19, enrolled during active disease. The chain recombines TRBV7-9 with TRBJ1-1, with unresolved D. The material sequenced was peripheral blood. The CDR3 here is CASSLARNTEAFF. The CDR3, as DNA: TGTGCCAGCAGCTTAGCCAGGAACACTGAAGCTTTCTTT.